This entry describes one TCR beta chain. These data originate in a study of cytomegalovirus exposure and HLA in healthy donors. The PCR was carried out with 60 Vbeta primers and 13 Jbeta primers. Sequenced by immunoSEQ multiplex PCR; TCRdb stores in-frame clones only, minus some. The table records around 150,000 clones, around 66% of them present only once. Germline values: CDR1 ENHRY, CDR2 SYGVKD. The germline V and J ends were trimmed by 0 bases and 4 bases, with 7 bases remaining between them. CDR3 size: 13 residues. The source is a woman aged 25-40 years in good health and CMV-seropositive. This chain joins TRBV10-3 and TRBJ2-7; D unresolved. Sequencing was carried out using PBMCs. The CDR3 region is CAISESFRYEQYF. CDR3 DNA: TGTGCCATCAGTGAGTCGTTCAGATACGAGCAGTACTTC.